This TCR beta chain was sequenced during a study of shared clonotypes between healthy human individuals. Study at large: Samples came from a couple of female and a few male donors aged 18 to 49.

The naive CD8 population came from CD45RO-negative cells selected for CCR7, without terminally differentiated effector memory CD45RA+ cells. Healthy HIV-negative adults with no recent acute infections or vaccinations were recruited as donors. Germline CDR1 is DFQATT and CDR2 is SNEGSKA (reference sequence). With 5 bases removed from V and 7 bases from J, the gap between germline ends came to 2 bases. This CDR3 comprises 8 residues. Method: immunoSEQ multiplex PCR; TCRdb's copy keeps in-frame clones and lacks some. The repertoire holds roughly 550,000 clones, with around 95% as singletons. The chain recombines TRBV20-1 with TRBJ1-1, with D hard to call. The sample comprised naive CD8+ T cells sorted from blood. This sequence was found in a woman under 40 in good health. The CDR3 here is CSAREAFF. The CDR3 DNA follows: TGCAGTGCTCGTGAAGCTTTCTTT.